Ten or more counts support the clone carrying this T cell receptor (beta chain). Its antigen is still unknown. In TCRdb, the 5' RACE reads were re-called with MiXCR into one record per CDR3 protein. The sample includes roughly 350,000 distinct CDR3 sequences, 7% to 9.5% seen only once; the top ten take about 8.1%. This entry belongs to a study of identical twins. Findings and limits, study-wide: Invariant T cells like MAIT and iNKT could partly confound the zero-insertion analyses.

The germline V gene encodes CDR1 SQVTM and CDR2 ANQGSEA. Trimming cost V 7 bases and J 0 bases; bases outside gene matches: 5. This CDR3 has 13 amino acids. V gene TRBV29-1 combines with J gene TRBJ1-1; 7 nucleotides line up with TRBD1. This clonotype was sampled from a woman aged 50 to 60 in good health. The material sequenced was naive T cells sorted from blood. CDR3 amino acids: CSGLDRVNTEAFF. In DNA, the CDR3 is TGCAGCGGCCTCGACAGGGTGAACACTGAAGCTTTCTTT.